This TCR beta chain was profiled in a study of T cells in tumors after PD-1 blockade. About the research overall: Tumor samples averaged about 25,000 templates (range about 554-100,000) and approximately 6,200 unique clonotypes.

Overall study results and limits: Peripheral recruitment is suggested, as some novel exhausted tumor clones were in pre-treatment blood.

Assay: immunoSEQ multiplex PCR; the TCRdb copy retains only in-frame clones and omits some. Counted here are hundreds of clones, about 77% occurring once; the ten biggest clones make up roughly 28%. Tumor biopsies came from the same primary tumor site before and after PD-1 blockade. Concerning this clone: Antigen unknown.

The TCR sequence derives from a human donor with basal cell carcinoma. The material sequenced was tumor tissue, taken after anti-PD-1 treatment.

The CDR3 protein is CASSVQVSGNTIYF. The CDR3, as DNA: TGTGCCAGCAGCGTACAAGTCTCTGGAAACACCATATATTTT. The rearrangement joins TRBV9 to TRBJ1-3; D not resolved. CDR3 length: 14 amino acids. Trimming removed 1 base from V and 0 bases from J, with 5 bases in between. CDR1 is SGDLS, CDR2 YYNGEE, per germline. The full variable domain, completed using reference TRBV9 and TRBJ1-3, is DSGVTQTPKHLITATGQRVTLRCSPRSGDLSVYWYQQSLDQGLQFLIQYYNGEERAKGNILERFSAQQFPDLHSELNLSSLELGDSALYFCASSVQVSGNTIYFGEGSWLTVV.